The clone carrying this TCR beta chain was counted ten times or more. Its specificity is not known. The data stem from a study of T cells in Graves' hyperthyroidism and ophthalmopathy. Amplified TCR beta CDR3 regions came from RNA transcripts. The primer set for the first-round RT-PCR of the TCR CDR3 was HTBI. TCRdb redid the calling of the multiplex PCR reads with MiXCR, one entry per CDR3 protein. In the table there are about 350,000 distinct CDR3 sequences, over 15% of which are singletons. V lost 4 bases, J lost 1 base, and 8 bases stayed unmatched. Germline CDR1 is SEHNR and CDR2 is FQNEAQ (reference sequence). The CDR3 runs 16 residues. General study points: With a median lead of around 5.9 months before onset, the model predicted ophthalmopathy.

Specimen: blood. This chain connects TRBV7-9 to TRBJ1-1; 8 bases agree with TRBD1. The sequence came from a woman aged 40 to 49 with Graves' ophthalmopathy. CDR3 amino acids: CASSSGPGTGNTEAFF. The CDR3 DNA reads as TGTGCCAGCAGCTCCGGTCCGGGGACAGGGAACACTGAAGCTTTCTTT.